This entry lists 5 T cell receptor beta chains sequenced from one sample in a study of radiation and T cells in renal cell carcinoma. Time point reported: blood 4 weeks post-SBRT, at nephrectomy. This sample's treatment: 15 Gy SBRT to primary tumor, nephrectomy 4 weeks later. Sequencing was performed with immunoSEQ multiplex PCR; in TCRdb, only in-frame clones are kept and a portion is missing. The sample yields 40,000 to 50,000 clones, around four fifths seen once. The sequencing here drew on blood, taken from a patient whose treatment included radiotherapy and nephrectomy. The receptors come from an older woman with renal cell carcinoma.

The table lists this clone with a count of one. The chain carries TRBV30 and TRBJ2-2; D is possibly TRBD2 (6 bases). This CDR3 has 14 amino acids. Germline V lookup: CDR1 GTSNPN, CDR2 SVGIG (reference sequence). The CDR3 protein is CARKEGPNTGELFF. The CDR3 nucleotides are TGTGCACGGAAGGAGGGTCCAAACACCGGGGAGCTGTTTTTT.

The chain couples TRBV5-1 to TRBJ2-7, with unresolved D. The length of the CDR3 is 14 residues. Trimming took 0 bases from V and 2 from J, leaving 9 bases between them. Looked up from germline, CDR1 is SGHRS and CDR2 is YFSETQ. CDR3 nucleotide sequence: TGCGCCAGCAGCTTGGCTGGCCCCGCCTACGAGCAGTACTTC. Its translation is CASSLAGPAYEQYF.

The chain joins TRBV7-2 to TRBJ2-5, with TRBD2 matching over 11 bases. Per germline, CDR1 SGHTA and CDR2 FQGNSA. The J segment lost 5 bases and the V segment lost 1 base, leaving 15 bases of the junction unmatched. The CDR3 consists of 19 residues. The CDR3 here is CASSLDPLLAGGPGETQYF. The DNA of the CDR3 is TGTGCCAGCAGCTTAGACCCGCTCTTAGCGGGAGGGCCCGGGGAGACCCAGTACTTC.

Comments on this clone: One end of the junction fails to match germline, which may point to a read error. The chain links TRBV5-4 to TRBJ1-2; possibly TRBD1 for D (6 bases). CDR1 and CDR2 (germline): SGHNT, YYREEE (reference sequence). The CDR3 extends over 17 amino acids. The CDR3 loop reads CASNLGAQGTGNYGYTF. The CDR3 DNA reads as TGTGCCAGCAACTTGGGGGCTCAAGGCACAGGAAACTATGGCTACACCTTC.

J is TRBJ2-1 and V is TRBV29-1; TRBD2 matches 12 bases. The J segment lost 6 bases and the V segment lost 3 bases, leaving 6 bases of the junction unmatched. This CDR3 is 15 amino acids long. Looked up from germline, CDR1 is SQVTM and CDR2 is ANQGSEA. The CDR3 reads CSVDGPGLAGNEQFF. The CDR3 DNA sequence: TGCAGCGTTGATGGGCCGGGACTAGCGGGCAATGAGCAGTTCTTC.